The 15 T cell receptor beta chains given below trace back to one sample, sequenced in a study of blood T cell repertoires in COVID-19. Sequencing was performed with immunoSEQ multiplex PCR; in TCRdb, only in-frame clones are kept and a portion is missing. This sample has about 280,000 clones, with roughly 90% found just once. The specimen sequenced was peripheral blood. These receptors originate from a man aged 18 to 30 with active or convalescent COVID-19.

The CDR3: CASSPTGGYGYTF. The DNA for the CDR3 is TGTGCCAGCAGTCCCACAGGAGGGTATGGCTACACCTTC. The rearrangement joins TRBV6-2 or TRBV6-3 to TRBJ1-2, with D possibly TRBD1 on 5 matching bases. The CDR3 spans 13 residues. The V and J ends lost 5 bases and 5 bases respectively, with 12 bases between them. The germline CDR1 and CDR2 sequences are MNHEY and SVGEGT.

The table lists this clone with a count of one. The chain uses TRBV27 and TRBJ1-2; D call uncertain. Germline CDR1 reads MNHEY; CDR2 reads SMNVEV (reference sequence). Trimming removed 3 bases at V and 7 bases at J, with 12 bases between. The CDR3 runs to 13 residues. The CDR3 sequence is CASSFGTSGGYTF. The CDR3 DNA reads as TGTGCCAGCAGTTTTGGTACGTCCGGTGGCTACACCTTC.

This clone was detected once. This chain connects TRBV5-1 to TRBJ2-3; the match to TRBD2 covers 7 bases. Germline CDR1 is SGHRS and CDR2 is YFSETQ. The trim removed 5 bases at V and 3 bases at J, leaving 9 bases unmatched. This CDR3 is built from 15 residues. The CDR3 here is CASRAGRMSTDTQYF. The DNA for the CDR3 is TGCGCCAGCAGAGCCGGGAGGATGTCAACAGATACGCAGTATTTT.

The CDR3 loop is CASSDVTSGGEQFF. CDR3 coding DNA: TGTGCCAGCAGTGATGTGACTAGCGGGGGTGAGCAGTTCTTC. The V and J genes are TRBV25-1 and TRBJ2-1; 12 bases align to TRBD2. The CDR3 is made up of 14 amino acids. Germline V gene sequence: CDR1 MGHDK, CDR2 SYGVNS. Trimming took 3 bases from V and 9 from J; bases not matched to a gene: 3.

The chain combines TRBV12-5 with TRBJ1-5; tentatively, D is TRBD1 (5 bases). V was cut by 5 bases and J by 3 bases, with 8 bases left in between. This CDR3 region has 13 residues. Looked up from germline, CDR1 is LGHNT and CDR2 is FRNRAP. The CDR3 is CASGGQFNQPQHF. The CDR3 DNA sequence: TGTGCTAGTGGTGGACAATTCAATCAGCCCCAGCATTTT.

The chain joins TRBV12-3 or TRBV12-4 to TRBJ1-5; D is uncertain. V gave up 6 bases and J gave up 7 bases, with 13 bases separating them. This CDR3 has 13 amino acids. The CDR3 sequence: CASRGGRTQPQHF. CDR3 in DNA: TGTGCCAGCAGAGGTGGGAGAACCCAGCCCCAGCATTTT.

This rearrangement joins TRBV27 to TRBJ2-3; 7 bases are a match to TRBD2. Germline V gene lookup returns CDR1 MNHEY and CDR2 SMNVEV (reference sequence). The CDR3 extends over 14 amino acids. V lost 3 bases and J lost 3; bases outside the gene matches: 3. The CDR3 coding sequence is TGTGCCAGCAGTTTGTGGGGGGGAACAGATACGCAGTATTTT. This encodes CASSLWGGTDTQYF.

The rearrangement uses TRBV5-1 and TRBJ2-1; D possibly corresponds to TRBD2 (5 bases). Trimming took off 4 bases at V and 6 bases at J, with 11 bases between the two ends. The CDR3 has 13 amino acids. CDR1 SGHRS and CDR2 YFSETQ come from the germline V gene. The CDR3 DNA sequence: TGCGCCAGCAGCCTAGCCGCCGGCAATGAGCAGTTCTTC. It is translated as CASSLAAGNEQFF.

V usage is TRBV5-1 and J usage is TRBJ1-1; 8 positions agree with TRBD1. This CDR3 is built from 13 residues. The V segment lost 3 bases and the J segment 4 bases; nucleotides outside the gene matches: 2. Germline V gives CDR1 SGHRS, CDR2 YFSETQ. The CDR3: CASSSGQGTEAFF. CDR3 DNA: TGCGCCAGCAGCTCTGGACAGGGCACTGAAGCTTTCTTT.

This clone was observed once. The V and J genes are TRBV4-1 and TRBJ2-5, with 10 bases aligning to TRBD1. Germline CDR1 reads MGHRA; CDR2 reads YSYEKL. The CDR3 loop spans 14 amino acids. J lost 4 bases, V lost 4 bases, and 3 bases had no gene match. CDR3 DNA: TGCGCCAGCAGCCGAGGACAGGGGGGAGAGACCCAGTACTTC. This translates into CASSRGQGGETQYF.

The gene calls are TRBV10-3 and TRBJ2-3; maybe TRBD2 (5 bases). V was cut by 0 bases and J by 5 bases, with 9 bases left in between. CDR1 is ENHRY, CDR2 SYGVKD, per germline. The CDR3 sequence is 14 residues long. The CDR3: CAISESARGDTQYF. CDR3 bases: TGTGCCATCAGTGAGTCGGCCCGGGGAGATACGCAGTATTTT.

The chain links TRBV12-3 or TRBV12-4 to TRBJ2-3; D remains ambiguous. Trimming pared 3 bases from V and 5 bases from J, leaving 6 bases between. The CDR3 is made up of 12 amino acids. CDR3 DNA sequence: TGTGCCAGCAGTTTCGTTCTAGATACGCAGTATTTT. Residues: CASSFVLDTQYF.

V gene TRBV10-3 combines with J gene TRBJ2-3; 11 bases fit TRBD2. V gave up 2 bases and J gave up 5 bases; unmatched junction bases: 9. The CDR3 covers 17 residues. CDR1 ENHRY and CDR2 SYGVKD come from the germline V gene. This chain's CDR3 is CAISETSGGSIGDTQYF. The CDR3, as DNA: TGTGCCATCAGTGAGACTAGCGGGGGCTCGATCGGAGATACGCAGTATTTT.

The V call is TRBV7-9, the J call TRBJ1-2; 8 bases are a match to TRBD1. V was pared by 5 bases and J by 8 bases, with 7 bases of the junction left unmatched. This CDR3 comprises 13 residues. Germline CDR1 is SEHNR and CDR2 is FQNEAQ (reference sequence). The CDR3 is CASSLGQGGGYTF. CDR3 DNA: TGTGCCAGCAGCCTTGGACAGGGTGGCGGCTACACCTTC.

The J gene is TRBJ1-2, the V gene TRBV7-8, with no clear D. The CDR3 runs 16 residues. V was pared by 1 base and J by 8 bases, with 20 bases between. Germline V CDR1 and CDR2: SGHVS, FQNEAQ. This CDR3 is CASSLEFRENKRGYTF. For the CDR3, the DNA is TGTGCCAGCAGCTTAGAGTTCCGGGAGAACAAGAGGGGCTACACCTTC.